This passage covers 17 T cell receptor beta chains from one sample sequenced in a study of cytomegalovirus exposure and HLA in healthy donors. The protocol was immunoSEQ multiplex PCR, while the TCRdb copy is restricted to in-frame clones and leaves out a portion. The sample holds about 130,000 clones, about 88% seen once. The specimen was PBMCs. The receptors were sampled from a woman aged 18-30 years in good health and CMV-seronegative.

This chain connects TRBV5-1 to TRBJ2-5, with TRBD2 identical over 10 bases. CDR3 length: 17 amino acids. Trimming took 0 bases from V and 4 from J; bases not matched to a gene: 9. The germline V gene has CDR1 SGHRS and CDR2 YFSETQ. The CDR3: CASSLVPSGGFRETQYF. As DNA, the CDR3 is TGCGCCAGCAGCTTGGTGCCTAGCGGGGGTTTTAGAGAGACCCAGTACTTC.

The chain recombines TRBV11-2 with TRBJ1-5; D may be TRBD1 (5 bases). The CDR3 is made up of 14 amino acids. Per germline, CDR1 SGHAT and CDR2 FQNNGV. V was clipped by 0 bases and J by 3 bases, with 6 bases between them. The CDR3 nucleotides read TGTGCCAGCAGCTTAGAAGGGGACAATCAGCCCCAGCATTTT. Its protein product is CASSLEGDNQPQHF.

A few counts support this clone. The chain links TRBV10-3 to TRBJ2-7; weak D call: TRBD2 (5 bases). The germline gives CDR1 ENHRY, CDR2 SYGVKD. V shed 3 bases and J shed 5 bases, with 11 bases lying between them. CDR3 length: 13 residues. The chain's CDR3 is CAISEEGGHEQYF. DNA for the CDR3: TGTGCCATCAGTGAAGAGGGTGGCCACGAGCAGTACTTC.

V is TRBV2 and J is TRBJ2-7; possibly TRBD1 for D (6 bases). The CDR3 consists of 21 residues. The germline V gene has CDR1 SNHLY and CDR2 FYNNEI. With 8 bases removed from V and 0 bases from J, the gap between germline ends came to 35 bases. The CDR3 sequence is CASFITGQRRFPAGTSYEQYF. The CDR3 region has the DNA TGTGCCAGCTTTATTACTGGACAGAGACGTTTTCCGGCGGGCACCTCCTACGAGCAGTACTTC.

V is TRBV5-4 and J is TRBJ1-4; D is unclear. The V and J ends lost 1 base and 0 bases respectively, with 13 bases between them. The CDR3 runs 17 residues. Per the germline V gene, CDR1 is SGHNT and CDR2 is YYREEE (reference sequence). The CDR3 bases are TGTGCCAGCAGCTTGCGGAGAGGGTCCCCAACTAATGAAAAACTGTTTTTT. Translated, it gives CASSLRRGSPTNEKLFF.

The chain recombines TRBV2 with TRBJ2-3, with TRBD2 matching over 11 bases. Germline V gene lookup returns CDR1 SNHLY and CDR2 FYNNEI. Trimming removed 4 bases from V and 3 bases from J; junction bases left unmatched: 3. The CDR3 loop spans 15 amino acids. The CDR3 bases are TGTGCCAGCAGTGCCGCTAGCGGGGGGACAGATACGCAGTATTTT. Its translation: CASSAASGGTDTQYF.

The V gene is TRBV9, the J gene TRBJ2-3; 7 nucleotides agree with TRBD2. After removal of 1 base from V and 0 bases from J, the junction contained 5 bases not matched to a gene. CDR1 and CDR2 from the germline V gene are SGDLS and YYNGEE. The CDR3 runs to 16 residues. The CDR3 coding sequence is TGTGCCAGCAGCGTACTCGACGGGGGGAGCACAGATACGCAGTATTTT. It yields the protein CASSVLDGGSTDTQYF.

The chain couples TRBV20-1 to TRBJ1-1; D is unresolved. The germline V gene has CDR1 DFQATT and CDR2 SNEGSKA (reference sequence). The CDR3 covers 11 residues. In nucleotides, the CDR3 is TGCAGGGTCGAACGGGGTAGTGAAGCTTTCTTT. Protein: CRVERGSEAFF.

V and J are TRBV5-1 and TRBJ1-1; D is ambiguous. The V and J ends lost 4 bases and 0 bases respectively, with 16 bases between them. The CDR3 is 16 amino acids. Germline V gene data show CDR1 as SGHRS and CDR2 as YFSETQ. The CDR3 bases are TGCGCCAGCAGCCTAGAGATCATAAGTGTGAACACTGAAGCTTTCTTT. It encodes CASSLEIISVNTEAFF.

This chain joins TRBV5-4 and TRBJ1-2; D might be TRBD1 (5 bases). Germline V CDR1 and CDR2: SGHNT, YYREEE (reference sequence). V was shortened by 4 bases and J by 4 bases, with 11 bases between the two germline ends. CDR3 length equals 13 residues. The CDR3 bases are TGTGCCAGCAGCAATCCGGGACTCTATGGCTACACCTTC. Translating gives CASSNPGLYGYTF.

The CDR3 is CASSPRQGLNEKLFF. In DNA form, the CDR3 reads TGTGCCAGTAGTCCGAGACAGGGGTTAAATGAAAAACTGTTTTTT. The rearrangement joins TRBV19 to TRBJ1-4, with 8 bases identical to TRBD1. The V gene end was trimmed by 5 bases and the J gene end by 5 bases; junction bases not matched to a gene: 7. CDR3 length: 15 amino acids. CDR1 and CDR2 from the germline V gene are LNHDA and SQIVND (reference sequence).

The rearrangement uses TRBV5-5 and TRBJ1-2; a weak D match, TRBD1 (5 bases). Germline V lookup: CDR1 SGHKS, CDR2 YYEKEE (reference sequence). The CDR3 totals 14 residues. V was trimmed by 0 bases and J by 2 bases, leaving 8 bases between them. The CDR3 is CASSLDSGNYGYTF. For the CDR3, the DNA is TGTGCCAGCAGCTTGGATTCAGGGAACTATGGCTACACCTTC.

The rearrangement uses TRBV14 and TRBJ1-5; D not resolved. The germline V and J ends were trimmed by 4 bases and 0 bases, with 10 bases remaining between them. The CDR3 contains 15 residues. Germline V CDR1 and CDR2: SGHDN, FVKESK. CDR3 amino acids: CASSPTLDSNQPQHF. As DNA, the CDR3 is TGTGCCAGCAGCCCTACCCTCGATAGCAATCAGCCCCAGCATTTT.

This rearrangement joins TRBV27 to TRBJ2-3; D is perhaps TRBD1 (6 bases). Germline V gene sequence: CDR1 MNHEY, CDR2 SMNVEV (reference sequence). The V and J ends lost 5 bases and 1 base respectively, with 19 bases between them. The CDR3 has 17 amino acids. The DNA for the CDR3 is TGTGCCAGCAGTCCGGGCCCGTGGGCAGGGGGCACAGATACGCAGTATTTT. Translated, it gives CASSPGPWAGGTDTQYF.

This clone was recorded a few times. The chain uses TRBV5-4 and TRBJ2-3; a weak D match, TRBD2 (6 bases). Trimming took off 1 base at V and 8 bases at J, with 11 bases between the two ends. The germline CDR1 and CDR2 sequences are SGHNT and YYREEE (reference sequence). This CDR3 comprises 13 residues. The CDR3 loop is CASSLPGEVTQYF. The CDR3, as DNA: TGTGCCAGCAGCTTGCCGGGGGAGGTTACGCAGTATTTT.

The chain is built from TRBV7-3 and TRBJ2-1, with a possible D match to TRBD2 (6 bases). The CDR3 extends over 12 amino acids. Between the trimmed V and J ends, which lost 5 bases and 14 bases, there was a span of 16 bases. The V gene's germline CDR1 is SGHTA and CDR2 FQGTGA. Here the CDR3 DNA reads TGTGCCAGCAGCCTAGGGACTGGAGCCAAGTTCTTC. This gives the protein CASSLGTGAKFF.

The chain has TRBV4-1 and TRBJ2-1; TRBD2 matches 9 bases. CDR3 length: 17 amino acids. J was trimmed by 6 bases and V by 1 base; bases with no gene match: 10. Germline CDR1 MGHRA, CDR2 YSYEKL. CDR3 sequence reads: CASSQVPLAGGANEQFF. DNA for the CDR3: TGCGCCAGCAGCCAAGTGCCTTTGGCGGGGGGGGCCAATGAGCAGTTCTTC.